Listed below are T cell receptor beta chains from one sample, sequenced in a study. One entry per CDR3 protein, called by TCRdb with MiXCR from the 5' RACE reads. The sample yields about 61,000 distinct CDR3 sequences, approximately 29% seen once. Sample: tumor-infiltrating naive CD4+ T cells sorted from the breast tumor. These receptors were obtained from a female donor with breast cancer. CDR3s include the opening cysteine and the closing phenylalanine or tryptophan. D genes are given only for firm matches. The size of a clone is reported for some rows only, either as once, few or many, or as a class for expanded clones.

cdr3_aa	cdr3_nt	j_call	d_call	v_call	clone_size
CGARGLAGVNEQFF	TGCGGTGCTAGGGGACTAGCGGGAGTCAATGAGCAGTTCTTC	TRBJ2-1	TRBD2	TRBV20-1	NA
CASSPGVGVETQYF	TGCGCCAGCAGCCCAGGGGTCGGAGTTGAGACCCAGTACTTC	TRBJ2-5	NA	TRBV5-1	many
CASSLTDSNYGYTF	TGCGCCAGCAGTCTTACAGACTCTAACTATGGCTACACCTTC	TRBJ1-2	NA	TRBV5-1	few
CASSLNVNTEAFF	TGTGCCAGCAGCTTAAACGTGAACACTGAAGCTTTCTTT	TRBJ1-1	NA	TRBV7-8	NA
CASSPNGDTQYF	TGTGCTAGCAGCCCCAACGGCGATACGCAGTATTTT	TRBJ2-3	NA	TRBV7-7	NA
CASSSHGAGEGNEQFF	TGCGCCAGCAGCTCCCATGGGGCGGGAGAAGGCAATGAGCAGTTCTTC	TRBJ2-1	TRBD2	TRBV5-1	many
CASSLSGQFTDTQYF	TGTGCCAGCAGCTTAAGTGGACAATTCACAGATACGCAGTATTTT	TRBJ2-3	NA	TRBV7-3	NA
CASSPAGLAHEQYF	TGTGCCAGCAGCCCGGCGGGACTAGCCCACGAGCAGTACTTC	TRBJ2-7	TRBD2	TRBV7-2	few
CASSDLSSWLGQGNQPQHF	TGTGCCAGCAGTGATCTAAGTTCTTGGCTTGGACAGGGGAATCAGCCCCAGCATTTT	TRBJ1-5	TRBD1	TRBV6-1	NA
CASSLSGGNTEAFF	TGTGCCAGCAGTTTATCCGGGGGAAACACTGAAGCTTTCTTT	TRBJ1-1	NA	TRBV27	NA
CASSQPGQREMNTEAFF	TGTGCCAGCAGCCAACCGGGACAAAGAGAAATGAACACTGAAGCTTTCTTT	TRBJ1-1	NA	TRBV7-6	many
CASSQGAGGSPGYTF	TGTGCCAGCAGCCAAGGGGCAGGGGGCAGTCCAGGCTACACCTTC	TRBJ1-2	TRBD1	TRBV4-2	few
CAGRGLQGSKNIQYF	TGTGCCGGCAGAGGACTCCAGGGTTCCAAAAACATTCAGTACTTC	TRBJ2-4	NA	TRBV2	NA
CASSSRTGGDTEAFF	TGTGCCAGCAGTTCCCGTACCGGAGGGGACACTGAAGCTTTCTTT	TRBJ1-1	NA	TRBV6-5	NA
CASSGISGRAERRETQYF	TGTGCCAGCAGTGGGATTAGCGGGAGGGCCGAACGCCGTGAGACCCAGTACTTC	TRBJ2-5	TRBD2	TRBV12-3/TRBV12-4	NA
CASSAGRYNEQFF	TGTGCCAGCAGTGCCGGGAGATACAATGAGCAGTTCTTC	TRBJ2-1	NA	TRBV6-6	medium-sized
CASTRRGSSNTGELFF	TGTGCCAGCACGAGAAGGGGTAGTTCGAACACCGGGGAGCTGTTTTTT	TRBJ2-2	NA	TRBV7-9	NA
CASLQTGTISYEQYF	TGTGCCAGCCTTCAGACGGGTACAATATCCTACGAGCAGTACTTC	TRBJ2-7	NA	TRBV6-1	few
CASSRNNADTQYF	TGTGCCAGCAGCCGAAACAACGCAGATACGCAGTATTTT	TRBJ2-3	NA	TRBV12-3/TRBV12-4	medium-sized
CASSLVGPPDKDIHF	TGTGCCAGCAGCTTAGTAGGGCCCCCGGACAAAGACATCCATTTT	TRBJ1-5	NA	TRBV7-2	few
CASSPAGLAEGWNEQFF	TGTGCCAGCAGCCCTGCCGGGCTAGCGGAGGGGTGGAATGAGCAGTTCTTC	TRBJ2-1	TRBD2	TRBV28	NA
CASSPAKELQGGMNTEAFF	TGTGCCAGCTCACCCGCAAAAGAGTTACAGGGGGGAATGAACACTGAAGCTTTCTTT	TRBJ1-1	TRBD1	TRBV18	NA
CASSPGSLGILVKNIQYF	TGTGCCAGCAGCCCGGGGAGTCTGGGTATTCTTGTCAAAAACATTCAGTACTTC	TRBJ2-4	NA	TRBV12-3/TRBV12-4	NA